The present T cell receptor beta chain was sequenced within a study of T cells in Graves' hyperthyroidism and ophthalmopathy (dated by TCRdb to the late 2010s). Regarding the research as a whole: Peripheral blood samples were taken at the time of initial diagnosis, prior to any treatment. The 95 to 100 discovery patients were randomly split 7:3 into training and test sets. Thyroid tissue and blood T-cell repertoires from six Graves' hyperthyroidism patients were also compared in the study. An independent validation cohort of fewer than 20 hyperthyroidism patients and 17 patients who later progressed to ophthalmopathy tested prospective prediction of ophthalmopathy. TCR Vbeta CDR3 sequencing of around 130 peripheral blood samples (roughly 41 ophthalmopathy, roughly 74 hyperthyroidism and approximately 17 progressor patients) is reported in the paper. Following sampling, methimazole starting at 30 mg daily was given to hyperthyroidism patients, and high-dose intravenous methylprednisolone was given to ophthalmopathy patients. To identify distinguishing TCR V-J signatures, a discovery cohort of around 100 patients was used, comprising 40 to 45 with Graves' ophthalmopathy and 55 to 65 with stable Graves' hyperthyroidism. Results the study describes overall, beyond this receptor: In cross-validation, a model built on a 13 V-J signature told ophthalmopathy apart from stable hyperthyroidism with approximately 90% sensitivity and approximately 84% specificity, and in testing the same model reached 80%/75%. No statistical method was used to set the sample size in advance, and investigators knew the group allocation. Most expanded thyroid clonotypes (frequency above 0.001) were also detected in blood, a finding suggesting that blood repertoires may reflect thyroid immune responses. During validation, the model predicted progression to ophthalmopathy a median of around six months ahead of onset, with almost 71% sensitivity and under 85% specificity.

CDR1 and CDR2 are read off the germline V gene as MNHEY and SVGEGT. V trim: 6 bases; J trim: 5 bases; unmatched bases: 12. From the cysteine up to the phenylalanine, the CDR3 has a length of 17 residues. The read is trimmed to its CDR3 DNA, 51 bases read in frame from base 1. With regard to this clonotype: Its specific antigen is unknown. The input lacks base qualities; no much larger clone sits a single base away.

Stable Graves' hyperthyroidism was defined as no progression to ophthalmopathy during 18 months of follow-up. Hyperthyroidism patients were newly diagnosed, with disease duration under 2 months, and aged 18 to 65 years. Patients with uncontrolled infections, other autoimmune diseases, pregnancy or lactation were excluded. Clinical symptoms, serum thyroxine and TRAb, thyroid ultrasound, and orbital computed tomography formed the basis for the diagnoses. PBMCs were separated from 7.5 to 10 ml of fresh peripheral blood using Ficoll-Paque density gradient centrifugation. Trizol reagent was used to extract total RNA, and RNA quality was then checked on an Agilent 2100 Bioanalyzer. The TCR beta CDR3 regions were amplified from RNA transcripts. The TCR CDR3 was subjected to a first round of RT-PCR using the HTBI primer set and the Qiagen OneStep RT-PCR kit. A second multiplex PCR round built the libraries, followed by size selection and purification. Libraries were sequenced paired-end with 100 bp reads on an Illumina HiSeq2000. On the study's bioinformatics: Raw data were processed with SOAPnuke, discarding reads with adapters, uncalled bases, mean Phred below 15, or no exact constant-primer or identifier match. COPE v1.2.5 was used to merge the high-quality paired reads, and each unique nucleotide sequence was defined as a clonotype. Clonotypes were aligned to IMGT TRBV, TRBD and TRBJ reference segments using MiTCR v1.1. Analysis was restricted to V-J combinations with a frequency above 0.0001, which covered about 99% of repertoires. The TCS score was defined as F50 (clonal expansion) divided by E x V (chaos), with BLOSUM62-based TCRdist calculated between CDR3 peptides within each V-J. Welch's t-statistics and random forest reduced around 510 V-J features to fewer than 15, which were used in a naive Bayes classifier (R e1071). Using fastp at Q25 and MiXCR, TCRdb reprocessed the public reads and kept productive beta chains. Here each entry gathers all rows of one CDR3 protein and keeps the most common genes and DNA. These V and J calls are TCRdb output, not the study's own analysis. The sample profile shows approximately 700,000 distinct CDR3 sequences; roughly 15% of them were found once. The biggest ten clones account for around 8.1% of the sample.

This clonotype originated in a man aged 18 to 29 with Graves' hyperthyroidism. The chain is made from TRBV6-2 or TRBV6-3 and TRBJ2-1; TRBD2 fits 11 bases in the junction. The sample was blood. The CDR3 region has the sequence CASSPLIAGGPDNEQFF. The nucleotide sequence reads TGTGCCAGCAGCCCTCTCATAGCGGGAGGGCCGGACAATGAGCAGTTCTTC.